The 10 T cell receptor beta chains given below trace back to one sample, sequenced in a study of tissue T cells after allogeneic stem cell transplantation. Sequenced by immunoSEQ multiplex PCR; TCRdb stores in-frame clones only, minus some. Of 7,000 to 8,000 clones listed, roughly a third are singletons. Time point meaning: mouse harvest day 14 after allogeneic transplant. The graft held 10^6 splenic CD5+ T cells and 10^7 T-cell-depleted bone marrow cells. The sequenced sample was skin. These receptors all stem from a female BALB/c mouse given C57BL/6 T cells with graft-versus-host disease after an allogeneic hematopoietic cell transplant.

Comments on this clone: Gene names follow the mouse nomenclature. The read gets to within 1 residue of the CDR3 end, and the germline J gene fills in the rest. The rearrangement joins TRBV26 to TRBJ2-2; unclear D gene. Germline lookup yields CDR1 KGHPV and CDR2 FQNQEV (reference sequence). There are 14 residues in the CDR3. V lost 4 bases, J lost 4 bases, and 10 bases lay in between. CDR3 region: CASSPQSGTGQLYF. The DNA read from the CDR3 is TGTGCCAGCAGTCCACAGAGTGGCACCGGGCAGCTCTAC.

Note on this clone: Gene names and germline refer to mouse. Sequencing ends 1 residue short of the CDR3 end; the germline J gene provides the rest. J is TRBJ2-3 and V is TRBV26; D is unresolved. Germline lookup yields CDR1 KGHPV and CDR2 FQNQEV (reference sequence). V was clipped by 1 base and J by 0 bases, with 8 bases between them. The CDR3 spans 15 residues. CDR3 DNA (partial): TGTGCCAGCAGTCTGTTCGGGGTTAGTGCAGAAACGCTGTAT. Its translation is CASSLFGVSAETLY. The full CDR3 sequence reads CASSLFGVSAETLYF. The whole variable domain, remainder taken from reference TRBV26 and TRBJ2-3, is NSKVIQTPRYLVKGQGQKAKMRCIPEKGHPVVFWYQQNKNNEFKFLINFQNQEVLQQIDMTEKRFSAECPSNSPCSLEIQSSEAGDSALYLCASSLFGVSAETLYFGSGTRLTVL.

The table lists this clone with a few counts. Gene names are the mouse ones. The read halts 1 residue ahead of the CDR3 end, with the missing end drawn from the germline J gene. The V gene is TRBV26, the J gene TRBJ2-1, with 7 bases aligning to TRBD1. Germline V gene data show CDR1 as KGHPV and CDR2 as FQNQEV (reference sequence). The length of the CDR3 is 14 residues. Trimming cost V 3 bases and J 3 bases; bases outside gene matches: 2. CDR3 DNA, as far as it was read: TGTGCCAGCAGTCTTGCAGGGGGCTATGCTGAGCAGTTC. Translation: CASSLAGGYAEQF. From start to end, the CDR3 is CASSLAGGYAEQFF. Filled out from reference TRBV26 and TRBJ2-1, the complete variable domain reads NSKVIQTPRYLVKGQGQKAKMRCIPEKGHPVVFWYQQNKNNEFKFLINFQNQEVLQQIDMTEKRFSAECPSNSPCSLEIQSSEAGDSALYLCASSLAGGYAEQFFGPGTRLTVL.

In the case of this clone: Genes and germline come from the mouse. The missing CDR3 end, 1 residue past where the read stops, is filled in from the germline J gene. V and J are TRBV19 and TRBJ2-5, with TRBD1 matching 9 bases. This CDR3 has 14 amino acids. V gave up 4 bases and J gave up 2 bases; unmatched junction bases: 2. Germline values: CDR1 FNHDT, CDR2 SITEND (reference sequence). The chain's CDR3 is CASSLTGGQDTQYF. The CDR3 DNA, read in part, is TGTGCCAGCAGTTTGACAGGGGGCCAAGACACCCAGTAC.

With respect to this clone: Each gene name is a mouse one. The read finishes 1 residue shy of the CDR3 end, and the germline J gene is used to complete it. The rearrangement joins TRBV26 to TRBJ1-6, with TRBD1 as a possible D gene (6 bases). TRBJ1-6 is an ORF, and what it does is uncertain. The CDR3 sequence is 14 residues long. The germline CDR1 and CDR2 sequences are KGHPV and FQNQEV (reference sequence). Trimming stripped 4 bases from V and 5 bases from J, with 9 bases between. CDR3 loop: CASSPGTNNSPLYF. The DNA read from the CDR3 is TGTGCCAGCAGTCCTGGGACAAATAATTCGCCCCTCTAC.

Turning to this clone: Genes and germline come from the mouse. The CDR3 goes on 1 residue after the read ends, and that part is filled in from the germline J gene. V gene TRBV3 combines with J gene TRBJ2-4; D is undetermined. V lost 3 bases to trimming and J lost 0 bases, with 1 base between them. The CDR3 runs 12 residues. Germline CDR1 and CDR2: SNHLY and FYNGKV (reference sequence). Incomplete CDR3 DNA: TGTGCCAGCAGCTTTAGTCAAAACACCTTGTAC. It translates to CASSFSQNTLY. The CDR3 as a whole reads CASSFSQNTLYF.

Notes on this clone: The genes and germline here are from mouse. The read falls 1 residue short of the CDR3 end, and the missing part is taken from the germline J gene. This rearrangement joins TRBV26 to TRBJ1-2; TRBD1 is a possible D gene (5 bases). V lost 4 bases, J lost 6 bases, and 9 bases lay in between. The CDR3 contains 12 residues. Per the germline V gene, CDR1 is KGHPV and CDR2 is FQNQEV (reference sequence). The covered CDR3 bases are TGTGCCAGCAGTCCTCAGGGCCCCGACTACACC. Protein: CASSPQGPDYT. The full CDR3 reads CASSPQGPDYTF.

As concerns this clone: Genes here carry mouse names. With the read ending 1 residue before the CDR3 end, the germline J gene is used to fill in that end. The chain links TRBV16 to TRBJ2-7; 10 positions match TRBD2. The germline V gene encodes CDR1 SGHSA and CDR2 FRNQAP. Trimming removed 5 bases from V and 4 bases from J; junction bases left unmatched: 2. The CDR3 consists of 13 residues. CDR3 in amino acids: CASSQGLGYEQYF. The CDR3 DNA, read in part, is TGTGCAAGCAGCCAGGGACTGGGGTATGAACAGTAC.

Concerning this clone itself: Mouse names are used for the genes. Read data end 1 residue before the CDR3 end; the end is taken from the germline J gene. The J gene is TRBJ1-1, the V gene TRBV13-1, with D perhaps TRBD1 (6 bases). Trimming cost V 6 bases and J 0 bases, with 9 bases left between them. The CDR3 runs to 13 residues. Germline CDR1 NSHNY, CDR2 SYGAGN. The covered CDR3 bases are TGTGCCAGCACAGGACAGACAAACACAGAAGTCTTC. As protein: CASTGQTNTEVF. The full CDR3 protein reads CASTGQTNTEVFF.

On this clone: All gene names here are mouse names. The CDR3 goes on 1 residue after the read ends, and that part is filled in from the germline J gene. This chain links TRBV26 with TRBJ1-2; 8 bases map to TRBD1. V lost 2 bases to trimming and J lost 3 bases; unmatched junction nucleotides: 2. CDR1 and CDR2 from the germline V gene are KGHPV and FQNQEV (reference sequence). The CDR3 length is 14 residues. The chain's CDR3 is CASSLGQGYSDYTF. The sequenced part of the CDR3 DNA is TGTGCCAGCAGTCTGGGACAGGGATACTCCGACTACACC.